The next 16 T cell receptor beta chains were all read from a single sample in a study of T cell changes during pregnancy in multiple sclerosis. Method: immunoSEQ multiplex PCR; TCRdb's copy keeps in-frame clones and lacks some. The sample lists over 30,000 clones; just over 85% were seen once. Source: CD4+ T cells from peripheral blood mononuclear cells, taken before pregnancy. The receptors stem from a female donor with multiple sclerosis, enrolled in a pregnancy study.

V is TRBV7-6 and J is TRBJ2-5; 9 nucleotides align to TRBD2. The germline gives CDR1 SGHVS, CDR2 FNYEAQ. The CDR3 is 19 residues long. Germline trimming cut 4 bases from V and 7 bases from J; bases unmatched to any gene: 22. The CDR3 is CASSSSAAGRGLALVTQYF. CDR3 nucleotide sequence: TGTGCCAGCAGCTCCAGCGCCGCCGGTAGGGGACTAGCTCTCGTGACCCAGTACTTC.

This clone qualifies as medium-sized (0.01 to 0.1%). The chain combines TRBV6-1 with TRBJ1-3, with D perhaps matching TRBD1 (5 bases). There are 17 residues in the CDR3. V was shortened by 5 bases and J by 0 bases, with 17 bases between the two germline ends. CDR1 MNHNS and CDR2 SASEGT come from the germline V gene. The DNA for the CDR3 is TGTGCCAGCAGTCAAGGGACTCCGGGCCTCTCTGGAAACACCATATATTTT. Protein: CASSQGTPGLSGNTIYF.

The V gene is TRBV10-3, the J gene TRBJ1-1; possibly TRBD1 for D (6 bases). The germline CDR1 and CDR2 sequences are ENHRY and SYGVKD. V was clipped by 5 bases and J by 6 bases, with 16 bases between them. This CDR3 spans 14 amino acids. CDR3 nucleotide sequence: TGTGCCATCAGTTTGGGGCAGGGGAGAGCTGAAGCTTTCTTT. Protein sequence: CAISLGQGRAEAFF.

The chain links TRBV10-2 to TRBJ1-2; no definite D call. Per the germline V gene, CDR1 is WSHSY and CDR2 is SAAADI. The CDR3 is made up of 13 amino acids. V dropped 8 bases and J dropped 1 base, with 11 bases sitting between them. CDR3 in DNA: TGCGCCAGCTCCGGCGCGGGTAACTATGGCTACACCTTC. Amino acids: CASSGAGNYGYTF.

J is TRBJ1-5 and V is TRBV19; D is possibly TRBD1 (5 bases). Trimming stripped 7 bases from V and 2 bases from J, with 15 bases between. CDR1 and CDR2 (germline): LNHDA, SQIVND (reference sequence). This CDR3 comprises 15 residues. The CDR3 reads CASTGGVMGNQPQHF. CDR3 nucleotide sequence: TGTGCCAGTACCGGGGGGGTCATGGGCAATCAGCCCCAGCATTTT.

The CDR3 DNA reads as TGTGCCAGCAGCCAAGATAGGGGGACGAGCAAGTTCTTC. This codes for CASSQDRGTSKFF. V usage is TRBV14 and J usage is TRBJ2-1, with a possible D match to TRBD1 (6 bases). This CDR3 region has 13 residues. Looked up from germline, CDR1 is SGHDN and CDR2 is FVKESK. V lost 0 bases, J lost 14 bases, and 14 bases lay in between.

The J gene is TRBJ2-1, the V gene TRBV9; 10 nucleotides match TRBD2. Germline values: CDR1 SGDLS, CDR2 YYNGEE. This CDR3 has 19 amino acids. V lost 0 bases to trimming and J lost 3 bases; unmatched junction nucleotides: 12. CDR3 in DNA: TGTGCCAGCAGCGTAGGCTTATCCTCCAGGACTAGCGGCTACAATGAGCAGTTCTTC. Its translation is CASSVGLSSRTSGYNEQFF. Based on the CDR3 plus reference TRBV9 and TRBJ2-1, the full variable domain is DSGVTQTPKHLITATGQRVTLRCSPRSGDLSVYWYQQSLDQGLQFLIQYYNGEERAKGNILERFSAQQFPDLHSELNLSSLELGDSALYFCASSVGLSSRTSGYNEQFFGPGTRLTVL.

The rearrangement uses TRBV29-1 and TRBJ1-3, with D uncertain. Looked up from germline, CDR1 is SQVTM and CDR2 is ANQGSEA. Trimming left V 3 bases short and J 4 bases short, with 10 bases between. The CDR3 contains 13 residues. CDR3 in DNA: TGCAGCGTTGACGGAGGATTAGGAAACACCATATATTTT. This sequence encodes CSVDGGLGNTIYF.

This clone appeared a single time. The chain has TRBV6-1 and TRBJ1-1, with a tentative D call TRBD1 (5 bases). The CDR3 loop spans 13 amino acids. CDR1 and CDR2 from the germline V gene are MNHNS and SASEGT. V was trimmed by 2 bases and J by 1 base, leaving 5 bases between them. CDR3 in DNA: TGTGCCAGCAGTGAAAGGGGGAACACTGAAGCTTTCTTT. This gives the protein CASSERGNTEAFF.

V gene TRBV5-1 combines with J gene TRBJ2-7; TRBD1 agrees at 10 bases. The germline CDR1 and CDR2 sequences are SGHRS and YFSETQ. The CDR3 loop spans 16 amino acids. The junction had 12 bases not matched to a gene; V was cut back by 7 bases and J by 2 bases. Here the CDR3 reads CASYLFPGTGAYEQYF. The CDR3 bases are TGCGCCAGCTACCTCTTCCCCGGGACAGGGGCCTACGAGCAGTACTTC.

The chain combines TRBV5-8 with TRBJ1-5; D is uncertain. Trimming pared 2 bases from V and 4 bases from J, leaving 13 bases between. CDR1 and CDR2 from the germline V gene are SGHTS and YDEGEE. The CDR3 extends over 15 amino acids. DNA for the CDR3: TGTGCCAGCAGCTTCGGTGCTACTCTTAATCAGCCCCAGCATTTT. This translates into CASSFGATLNQPQHF. The full variable domain, in which reference TRBV5-8 and TRBJ1-5 provide the parts outside the CDR3, is EAGVTQSPTHLIKTRGQQATLRCSPISGHTSVYWYQQALGLGLQFLLWYDEGEERNRGNFPPRFSGRQFPNYSSELNVNALELEDSALYLCASSFGATLNQPQHFGDGTRLSIL.

The V call is TRBV27, the J call TRBJ1-2, with D possibly TRBD1 on 5 matching bases. The ends were cut back, 5 bases at V and 8 bases at J, with 24 bases in the middle. The CDR3 length is 16 residues. The V gene's germline CDR1 is MNHEY and CDR2 SMNVEV (reference sequence). The CDR3 nucleotides read TGTGCCAGCAGTCCCAGGGAAAAGGGTTCTACGCGGGGCTACACCTTC. It specifies CASSPREKGSTRGYTF.

The V and J genes are TRBV10-2 and TRBJ2-3; D is unclear. V was clipped by 0 bases and J by 2 bases, with 12 bases between them. The CDR3 extends over 16 amino acids. Germline V gene data show CDR1 as WSHSY and CDR2 as SAAADI. The CDR3 region is CASSESMARITDTQYF. CDR3 sequence (DNA): TGCGCCAGCAGTGAGTCGATGGCCCGAATCACAGATACGCAGTATTTT.

The chain combines TRBV7-2 with TRBJ2-1; no definite D call. The CDR3 spans 12 residues. Trimming pared 3 bases from V and 5 bases from J, leaving 5 bases between. CDR1 is SGHTA and CDR2 is FQGNSA in the germline V gene. Here the CDR3 reads CASSFADNEQFF. The DNA of the CDR3 is TGTGCCAGCAGCTTTGCGGACAATGAGCAGTTCTTC.

The V and J genes are TRBV28 and TRBJ1-1; 10 bases line up with TRBD1. Per the germline V gene, CDR1 is MDHEN and CDR2 is SYDVKM. The CDR3 totals 14 residues. V trimming: 5 bases; J trimming: 6 bases; junction bases outside the gene matches: 6. Here the CDR3 reads CASSTTGQGAEAFF. The CDR3 DNA sequence: TGTGCCAGCAGTACCACTGGACAGGGGGCTGAAGCTTTCTTT.

The chain couples TRBV4-1 to TRBJ1-2; D gene ambiguous. This CDR3 is built from 14 residues. V gave up 6 bases and J gave up 3 bases, with 14 bases separating them. Germline assignment: CDR1 MGHRA and CDR2 YSYEKL. The CDR3 here is CASSRVGGDYGYTF. CDR3 nucleotides: TGCGCCAGCAGTCGGGTTGGCGGAGACTATGGCTACACCTTC.